The clone carrying this TCR beta chain was seen only a few times. In the original workflow: It was from reference gene primer amplification that nucleated cell counts were estimated. Sequencing was performed with immunoSEQ multiplex PCR; in TCRdb, only in-frame clones are kept and a portion is missing. That table is the source of V, J and clone size, and D and trimming were worked out from the DNA. The sample includes around 92,000 clones, 85% to 90% of them seen just once. The data were taken from a study of blood T cell repertoires in COVID-19. Study summary: The United States, Italy and Spain supplied acute and convalescent COVID-19 samples. Sources were T cells, B-cell-depleted T cells, or PBMCs; the material itself was cDNA or gDNA.

Germline CDR1 is MNHEY and CDR2 is SVGAGI. The CDR3 is 16 residues long. The V and J ends lost 0 bases and 0 bases respectively, with 8 bases between them. This receptor was identified in an older woman in a cohort sampled during active or convalescent COVID-19. What was sequenced was peripheral blood. The V call is TRBV6-5, the J call TRBJ1-4, with a weak D call TRBD1 (5 bases). CDR3 nucleotides: TGTGCCAGCAGTTACTCTCCGACAGCAACTAATGAAAAACTGTTTTTT. Protein product: CASSYSPTATNEKLFF.